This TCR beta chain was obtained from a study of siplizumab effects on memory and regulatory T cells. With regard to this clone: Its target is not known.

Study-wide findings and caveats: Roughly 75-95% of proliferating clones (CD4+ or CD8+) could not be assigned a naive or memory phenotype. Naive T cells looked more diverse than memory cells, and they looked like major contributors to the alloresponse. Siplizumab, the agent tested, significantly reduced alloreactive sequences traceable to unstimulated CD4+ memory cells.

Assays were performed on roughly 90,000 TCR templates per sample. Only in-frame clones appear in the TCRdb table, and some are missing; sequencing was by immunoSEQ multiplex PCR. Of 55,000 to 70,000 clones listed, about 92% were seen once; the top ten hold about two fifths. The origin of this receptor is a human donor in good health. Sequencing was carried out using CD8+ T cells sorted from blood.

The CDR3 loop reads CASSLETGPHYGYTF. The CDR3 nucleotides are TGTGCCAGCAGCTTAGAGACAGGGCCGCACTATGGCTACACCTTC. This chain uses TRBV7-2 with TRBJ1-2; 7 bases agree with TRBD1. From germline, CDR1 is SGHTA and CDR2 FQGNSA. With V trimmed by 1 base and J by 3 bases, 5 bases remained unmatched. The CDR3 extends over 15 amino acids. Full variable domain (missing parts from reference TRBV7-2 and TRBJ1-2): GAGVSQSPSNKVTEKGKDVELRCDPISGHTALYWYRQSLGQGLEFLIYFQGNSAPDKSGLPSDRFSAERTGGSVSTLTIQRTQQEDSAVYLCASSLETGPHYGYTFGSGTRLTVV.